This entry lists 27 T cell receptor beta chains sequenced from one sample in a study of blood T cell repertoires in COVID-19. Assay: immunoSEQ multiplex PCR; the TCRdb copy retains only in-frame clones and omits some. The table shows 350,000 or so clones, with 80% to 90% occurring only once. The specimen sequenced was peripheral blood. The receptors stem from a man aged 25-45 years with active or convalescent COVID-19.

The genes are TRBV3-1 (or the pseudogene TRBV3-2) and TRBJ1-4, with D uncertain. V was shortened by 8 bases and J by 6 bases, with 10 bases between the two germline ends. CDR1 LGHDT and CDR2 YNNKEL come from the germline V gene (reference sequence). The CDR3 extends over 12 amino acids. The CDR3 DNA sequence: TGTGCCAGCTCGGCCGGGGATGAAAAACTGTTTTTT. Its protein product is CASSAGDEKLFF.

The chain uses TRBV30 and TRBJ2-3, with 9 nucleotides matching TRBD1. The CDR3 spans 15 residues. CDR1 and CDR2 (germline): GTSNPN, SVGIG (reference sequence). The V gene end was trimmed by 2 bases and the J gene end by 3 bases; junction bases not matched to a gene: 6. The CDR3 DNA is TGTGCCTGGAGTTCCCCCGGGACAGGGACAGATACGCAGTATTTT. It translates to CAWSSPGTGTDTQYF.

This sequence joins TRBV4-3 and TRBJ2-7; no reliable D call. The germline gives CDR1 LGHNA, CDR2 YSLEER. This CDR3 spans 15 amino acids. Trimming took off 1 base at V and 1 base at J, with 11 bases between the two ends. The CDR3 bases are TGCGCCAGCAGCCAAGGCGCTTACTTTTCCTACGAGCAGTACTTC. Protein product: CASSQGAYFSYEQYF.

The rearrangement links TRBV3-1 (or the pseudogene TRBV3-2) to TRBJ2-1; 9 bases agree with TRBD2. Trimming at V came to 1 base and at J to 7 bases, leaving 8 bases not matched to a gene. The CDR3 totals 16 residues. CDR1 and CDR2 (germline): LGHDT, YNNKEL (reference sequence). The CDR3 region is CASSQVFSGRGNEQFF. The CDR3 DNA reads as TGTGCCAGCAGCCAAGTTTTTAGCGGGAGAGGGAATGAGCAGTTCTTC.

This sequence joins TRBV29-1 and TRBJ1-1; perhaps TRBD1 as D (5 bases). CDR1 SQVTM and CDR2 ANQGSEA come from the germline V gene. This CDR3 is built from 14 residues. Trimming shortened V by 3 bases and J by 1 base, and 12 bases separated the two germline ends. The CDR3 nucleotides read TGCAGCGTTGATAGACAGCTTCAGAACACTGAAGCTTTCTTT. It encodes CSVDRQLQNTEAFF.

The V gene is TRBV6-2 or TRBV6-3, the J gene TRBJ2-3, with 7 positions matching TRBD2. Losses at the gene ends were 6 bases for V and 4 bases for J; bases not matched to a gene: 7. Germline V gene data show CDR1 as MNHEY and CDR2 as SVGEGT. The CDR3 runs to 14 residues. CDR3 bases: TGTGCCAGCAGGTACGAGCGGGGAGCAGATACGCAGTATTTT. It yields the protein CASRYERGADTQYF.

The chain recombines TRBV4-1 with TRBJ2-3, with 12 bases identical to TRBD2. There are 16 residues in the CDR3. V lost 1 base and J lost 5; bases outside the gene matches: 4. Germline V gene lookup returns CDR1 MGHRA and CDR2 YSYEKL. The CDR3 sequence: CASSQGPSGRGDTQYF. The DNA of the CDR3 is TGCGCCAGCAGCCAAGGGCCTAGCGGGAGGGGAGATACGCAGTATTTT.

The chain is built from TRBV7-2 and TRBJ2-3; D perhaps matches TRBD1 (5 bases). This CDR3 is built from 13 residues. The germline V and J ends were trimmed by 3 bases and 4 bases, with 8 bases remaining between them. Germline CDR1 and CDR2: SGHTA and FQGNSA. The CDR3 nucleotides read TGTGCCAGCAGCTTCAGGGTCCCAGATACGCAGTATTTT. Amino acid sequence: CASSFRVPDTQYF.

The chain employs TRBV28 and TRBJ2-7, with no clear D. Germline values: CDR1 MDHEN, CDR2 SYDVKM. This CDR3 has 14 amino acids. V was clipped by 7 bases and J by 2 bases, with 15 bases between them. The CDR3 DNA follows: TGTGCCAGCACGCCTGTGGAGCGCCCCTACGAGCAGTACTTC. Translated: CASTPVERPYEQYF.

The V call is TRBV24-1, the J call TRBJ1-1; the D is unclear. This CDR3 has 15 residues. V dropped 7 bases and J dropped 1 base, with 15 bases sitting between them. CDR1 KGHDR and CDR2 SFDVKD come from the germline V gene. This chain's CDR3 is CATREDGRPNTEAFF. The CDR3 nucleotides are TGTGCCACCAGAGAGGACGGGAGACCGAACACTGAAGCTTTCTTT.

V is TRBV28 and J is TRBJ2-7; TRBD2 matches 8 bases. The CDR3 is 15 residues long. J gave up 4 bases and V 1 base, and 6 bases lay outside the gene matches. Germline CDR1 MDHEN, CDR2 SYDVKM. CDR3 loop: CASSLSREGLYEQYF. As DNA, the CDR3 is TGTGCCAGCAGTTTATCACGGGAGGGCCTTTACGAGCAGTACTTC.

CDR3 region: CASSPGFGLAGGQFF. The DNA of the CDR3 is TGTGCCAGCAGCCCCGGGTTCGGGCTAGCGGGGGGACAGTTCTTC. The chain employs TRBV7-3 and TRBJ2-1; 11 bases fit TRBD2. CDR1 and CDR2 from the germline V gene are SGHTA and FQGTGA. The CDR3 is made up of 15 amino acids. Unmatched junction bases numbered 13, after V lost 5 bases and J lost 13 bases. Together with reference TRBV7-3 and TRBJ2-1, the CDR3 gives the full variable domain: GAGVSQTPSNKVTEKGKYVELRCDPISGHTALYWYRQSLGQGPEFLIYFQGTGAADDSGLPNDRFFAVRPEGSVSTLKIQRTERGDSAVYLCASSPGFGLAGGQFFGPGTRLTVL.

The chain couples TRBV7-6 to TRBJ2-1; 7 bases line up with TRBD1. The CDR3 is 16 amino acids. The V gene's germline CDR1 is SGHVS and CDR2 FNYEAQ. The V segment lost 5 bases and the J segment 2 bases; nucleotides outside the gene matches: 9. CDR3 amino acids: CASSPHRGRAYNEQFF. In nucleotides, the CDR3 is TGTGCCAGCAGCCCCCACAGGGGAAGAGCCTACAATGAGCAGTTCTTC.

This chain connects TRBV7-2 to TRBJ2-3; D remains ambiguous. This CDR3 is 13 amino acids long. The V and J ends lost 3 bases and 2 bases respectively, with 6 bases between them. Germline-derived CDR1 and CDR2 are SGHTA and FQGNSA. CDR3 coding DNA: TGTGCCAGCAGCTTTACAACCACAGATACGCAGTATTTT. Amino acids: CASSFTTTDTQYF.

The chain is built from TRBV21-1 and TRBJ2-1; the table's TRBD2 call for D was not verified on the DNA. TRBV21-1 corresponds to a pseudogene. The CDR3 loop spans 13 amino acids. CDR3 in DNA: TGTACTGGCGGGACTAGTCTTTGCAATGAGCAGTTCTTC. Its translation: CTGGTSLCNEQFF.

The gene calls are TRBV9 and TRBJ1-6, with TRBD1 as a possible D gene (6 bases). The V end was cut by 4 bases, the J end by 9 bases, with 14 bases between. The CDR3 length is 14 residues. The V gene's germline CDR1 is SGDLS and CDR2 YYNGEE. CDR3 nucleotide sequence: TGTGCCAGCAGCCGTGCGCCACAGGGTTCACCCCTCCACTTT. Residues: CASSRAPQGSPLHF.

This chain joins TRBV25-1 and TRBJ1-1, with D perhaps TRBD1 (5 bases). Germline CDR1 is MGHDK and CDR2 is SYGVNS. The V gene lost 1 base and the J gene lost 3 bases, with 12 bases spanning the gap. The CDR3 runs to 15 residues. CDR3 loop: CASSEWGSPDTEAFF. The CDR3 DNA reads TGTGCCAGCAGTGAATGGGGCAGCCCGGACACTGAAGCTTTCTTT.

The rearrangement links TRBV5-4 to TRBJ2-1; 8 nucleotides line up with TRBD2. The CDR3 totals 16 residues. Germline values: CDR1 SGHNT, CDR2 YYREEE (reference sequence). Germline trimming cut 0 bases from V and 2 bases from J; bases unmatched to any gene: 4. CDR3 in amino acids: CASSLAPGRAYNEQFF. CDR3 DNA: TGTGCCAGCAGCTTGGCTCCCGGGAGGGCCTACAATGAGCAGTTCTTC.

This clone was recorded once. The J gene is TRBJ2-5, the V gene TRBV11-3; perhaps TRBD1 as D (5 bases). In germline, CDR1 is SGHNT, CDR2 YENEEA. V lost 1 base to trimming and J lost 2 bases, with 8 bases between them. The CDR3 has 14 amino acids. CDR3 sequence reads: CASSLGGAQETQYF. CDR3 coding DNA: TGTGCCAGCAGCTTAGGTGGGGCGCAAGAGACCCAGTACTTC.

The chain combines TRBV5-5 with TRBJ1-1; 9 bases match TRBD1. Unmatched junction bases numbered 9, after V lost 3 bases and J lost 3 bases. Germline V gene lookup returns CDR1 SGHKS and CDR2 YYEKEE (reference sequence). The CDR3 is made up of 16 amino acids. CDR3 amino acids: CASSSRPGQGYTEAFF. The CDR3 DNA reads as TGTGCCAGCAGCTCGAGACCTGGACAGGGGTACACTGAAGCTTTCTTT. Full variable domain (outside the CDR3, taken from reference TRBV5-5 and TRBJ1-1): DAGVTQSPTHLIKTRGQQVTLRCSPISGHKSVSWYQQVLGQGPQFIFQYYEKEERGRGNFPDRFSARQFPNYSSELNVNALLLGDSALYLCASSSRPGQGYTEAFFGQGTRLTVV.

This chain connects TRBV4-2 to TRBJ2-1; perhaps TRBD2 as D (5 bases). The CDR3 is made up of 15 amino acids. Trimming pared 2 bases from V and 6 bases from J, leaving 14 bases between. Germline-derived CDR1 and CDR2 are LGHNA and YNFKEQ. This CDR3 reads CASSQLSLASNEQFF. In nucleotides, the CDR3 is TGTGCCAGCAGCCAACTCTCATTAGCGAGCAATGAGCAGTTCTTC.

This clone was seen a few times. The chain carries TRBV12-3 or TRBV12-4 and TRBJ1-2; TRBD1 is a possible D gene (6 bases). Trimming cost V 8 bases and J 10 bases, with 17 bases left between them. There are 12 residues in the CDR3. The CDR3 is CASSDSLLYYTF. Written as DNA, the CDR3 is TGTGCCAGCTCGGACAGCCTCCTTTACTACACCTTC.

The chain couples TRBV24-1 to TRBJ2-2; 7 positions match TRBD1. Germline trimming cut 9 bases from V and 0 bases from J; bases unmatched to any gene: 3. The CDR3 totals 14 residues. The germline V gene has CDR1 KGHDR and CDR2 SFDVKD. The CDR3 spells CATGTVPNTGELFF. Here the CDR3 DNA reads TGTGCCACCGGGACAGTTCCGAACACCGGGGAGCTGTTTTTT.

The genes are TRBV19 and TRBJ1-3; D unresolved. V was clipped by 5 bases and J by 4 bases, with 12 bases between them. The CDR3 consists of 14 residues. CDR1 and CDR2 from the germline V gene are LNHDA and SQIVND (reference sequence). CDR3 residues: CASSRGGSGNTIYF. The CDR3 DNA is TGTGCCAGTAGTCGCGGAGGGTCCGGAAACACCATATATTTT.

The CDR3 sequence: CASRGQGMEKLFF. CDR3 in DNA: TGTGCCAGTAGGGGCCAGGGGATGGAAAAACTGTTTTTT. The chain joins TRBV19 to TRBJ1-4, with D perhaps TRBD1 (6 bases). Trimming pared 6 bases from V and 8 bases from J, leaving 13 bases between. The CDR3 covers 13 residues. CDR1 is LNHDA and CDR2 is SQIVND in the germline V gene (reference sequence).

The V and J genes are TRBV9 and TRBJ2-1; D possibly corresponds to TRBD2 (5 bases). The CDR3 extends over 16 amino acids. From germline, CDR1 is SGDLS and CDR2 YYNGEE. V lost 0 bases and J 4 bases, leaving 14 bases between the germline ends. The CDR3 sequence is CASSVGSGDLYNEQFF. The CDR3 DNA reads TGTGCCAGCAGCGTAGGCAGCGGAGACCTTTACAATGAGCAGTTCTTC.

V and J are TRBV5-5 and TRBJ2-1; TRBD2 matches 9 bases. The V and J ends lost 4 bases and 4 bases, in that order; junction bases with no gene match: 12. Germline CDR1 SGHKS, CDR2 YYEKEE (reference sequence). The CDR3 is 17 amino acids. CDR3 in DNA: TGTGCCAGCAGCCTGGATCCAAGACTAGCGGCTTACAATGAGCAGTTCTTC. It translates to CASSLDPRLAAYNEQFF.